This TCR beta chain was obtained from a study of T cells expressing NK-cell markers. TCRdb reprocessed the 5' RACE reads and keeps a single row for each CDR3 protein, giving no DNA. The sample table includes roughly 430,000 distinct CDR3 sequences. Germline CDR1 DFQATT, CDR2 SNEGSKA (reference sequence). The CDR3 has 16 amino acids. The rearrangement links TRBV20-1 to TRBJ2-2; the TRBD2 assignment by TCRdb is unverifiable without DNA. The source of this sequence is a woman aged 18 to 75 in good health. Source material: blood T cells: a sorted CD56 or NKG2C T cell subset, CD4+ or CD8+ T cells, or bulk PBMC T cells (not recorded which). The CDR3 loop is CSALASGNRKTGELFF.